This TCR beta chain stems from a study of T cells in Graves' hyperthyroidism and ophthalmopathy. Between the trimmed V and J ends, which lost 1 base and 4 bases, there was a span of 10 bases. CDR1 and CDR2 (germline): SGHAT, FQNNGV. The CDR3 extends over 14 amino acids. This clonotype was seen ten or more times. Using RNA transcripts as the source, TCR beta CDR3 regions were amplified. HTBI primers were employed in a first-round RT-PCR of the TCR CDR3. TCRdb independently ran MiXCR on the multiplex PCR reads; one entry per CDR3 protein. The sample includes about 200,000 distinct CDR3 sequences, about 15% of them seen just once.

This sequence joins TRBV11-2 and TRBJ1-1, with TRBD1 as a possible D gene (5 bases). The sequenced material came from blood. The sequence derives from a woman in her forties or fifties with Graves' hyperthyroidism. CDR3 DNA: TGTGCCAGCAGCTTAGTTGGGGGTGGCACTGAAGCTTTCTTT. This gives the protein CASSLVGGGTEAFF.